This T cell receptor beta chain appears in the sequencing data of a study of T cell clones after liver transplantation. Overall study context: A pre-transplant mixed lymphocyte reaction with TCRbeta sequencing defined graft-donor-reactive clones followed in post-transplant blood. At least one year of complete immunosuppression withdrawal without enzymes over twice normal defined tolerance. Draws occurred before transplant, before withdrawal, and after complete or failed withdrawal. Points from the study as a whole: A significant post-transplant drop in circulating graft-donor-reactive CD4 TCRbeta sequences occurred in most of the 8 subjects.

The CDR3 extends over 13 amino acids. Germline assignment: CDR1 SEHNR and CDR2 FQNEAQ (reference sequence). V dropped 2 bases and J dropped 5 bases, with 6 bases sitting between them. Comment on this clone: Its antigen is currently unknown.

Some clones are missing from TCRdb's copy, which holds only in-frame ones; the method was immunoSEQ multiplex PCR. The table has around 76,000 clones, 80% seen once. The source was CD4+ T cells from blood, collected 12 months after liver transplant. The gene calls are TRBV7-9 and TRBJ2-2, with a possible D match to TRBD1 (5 bases). This sequence was found in a human patient who received a liver transplant. Part of the T cells may come from the graft donor. In nucleotides, the CDR3 is TGTGCCAGCAGCTTACAGGGAACCGGGGAGCTGTTTTTT. It specifies CASSLQGTGELFF.